A single sample is the source of the 13 T cell receptor beta chains below, sequenced in a study of blood T cell repertoires in COVID-19. The protocol was immunoSEQ multiplex PCR, while the TCRdb copy is restricted to in-frame clones and leaves out a portion. The sample yields about 200,000 clones, about nine tenths seen once. Sequencing used peripheral blood. Source of these receptors: a man aged 25-45 years who had recovered from COVID-19.

The V and J genes are TRBV6-2 or TRBV6-3 and TRBJ2-7, with 9 bases lining up with TRBD2. This CDR3 has 17 amino acids. Germline trimming cut 4 bases from V and 3 bases from J; bases unmatched to any gene: 13. Germline-derived CDR1 and CDR2 are MNHEY and SVGEGT. The CDR3 nucleotides read TGTGCCAGCAGTTTCCTTGCGGACAGCGGGGGGAACTACGAGCAGTACTTC. It translates to CASSFLADSGGNYEQYF.

The rearrangement joins TRBV7-9 to TRBJ2-7, with 7 bases that match TRBD1. CDR1 is SEHNR, CDR2 FQNEAQ, per germline (reference sequence). The CDR3 runs to 15 residues. J was trimmed by 2 bases and V by 2 bases; bases with no gene match: 6. DNA of the CDR3: TGTGCCAGCAGCTTAAGCCTAGGACAGGCCTACGAGCAGTACTTC. Amino acids: CASSLSLGQAYEQYF.

V is TRBV6-4 and J is TRBJ1-4; D is unclear. The CDR3 loop spans 14 amino acids. V was pared by 6 bases and J by 8 bases, with 16 bases between. Germline values: CDR1 MRHNA, CDR2 SNTAGT. CDR3 residues: CASRKFEESEKLFF. CDR3 bases: TGTGCCAGCAGGAAATTTGAGGAGTCCGAAAAACTGTTTTTT.

The chain is built from TRBV5-4 and TRBJ1-4; TRBD1 agrees at 7 bases. CDR1 SGHNT and CDR2 YYREEE come from the germline V gene (reference sequence). The CDR3 runs to 16 residues. Trimming removed 1 base from V and 3 bases from J; junction bases left unmatched: 6. CDR3 bases: TGTGCCAGCAGCTTGAGGGGGCGCACGGCTAATGAAAAACTGTTTTTT. This gives the protein CASSLRGRTANEKLFF. Looking up the rest from reference TRBV5-4 and TRBJ1-4 gives the full variable domain: ETGVTQSPTHLIKTRGQQVTLRCSSQSGHNTVSWYQQALGQGPQFIFQYYREEENGRGNFPPRFSGLQFPNYSSELNVNALELDDSALYLCASSLRGRTANEKLFFGSGTQLSVL.

The chain joins TRBV19 to TRBJ1-1, with TRBD1 as a possible D gene (5 bases). Germline V gene lookup returns CDR1 LNHDA and CDR2 SQIVND (reference sequence). There are 12 residues in the CDR3. V dropped 5 bases and J dropped 11 bases, with 15 bases sitting between them. CDR3 region: CASSPKGDWAFF. The CDR3 DNA reads TGTGCCAGTAGTCCAAAAGGGGATTGGGCTTTCTTT.

This clone was detected once. This chain links TRBV4-1 with TRBJ2-4, with 8 bases matching TRBD2. CDR3 length equals 17 residues. Germline V gene data show CDR1 as MGHRA and CDR2 as YSYEKL. V gave up 4 bases and J gave up 0 bases; unmatched junction bases: 8. The CDR3 sequence is CASSPRLANLAKNIQYF. The CDR3 DNA reads TGCGCCAGCAGCCCCCGACTAGCGAACCTAGCCAAAAACATTCAGTACTTC.

This clone appeared a few times. The genes are TRBV5-1 and TRBJ1-4; no reliable D call. CDR3 length: 15 amino acids. Germline assignment: CDR1 SGHRS and CDR2 YFSETQ. V dropped 3 bases and J dropped 7 bases, with 16 bases sitting between them. In DNA form, the CDR3 reads TGCGCCAGCAGCTCATCTGATGGCCCTGGTGAAAAACTGTTTTTT. Its translation: CASSSSDGPGEKLFF.

CDR3 nucleotides: TGTGCCAGCAGCACTCCGGGACATAAGACGGCTTTCTTT. Protein: CASSTPGHKTAFF. The rearrangement links TRBV12-3 or TRBV12-4 to TRBJ1-1; D perhaps matches TRBD1 (6 bases). V was clipped by 6 bases and J by 11 bases, with 19 bases between them. The CDR3 length is 13 residues.

The CDR3 DNA reads as TGTGCCAGCAGTCATACAGGGGGGGTGGATGGCTACACCTTC. This encodes CASSHTGGVDGYTF. This chain links TRBV3-1 (or the pseudogene TRBV3-2) with TRBJ1-2; 8 bases line up with TRBD1. Per the germline V gene, CDR1 is LGHDT and CDR2 is YNNKEL (reference sequence). With 6 bases clipped from V and 6 bases from J, the junction kept 9 bases outside the gene matches. The CDR3 runs 14 residues.

In DNA, the CDR3 is TGTGCCAGCAGCTACGGACAGGGGGCAGCCGGGGAGCTGTTTTTT. Its translation is CASSYGQGAAGELFF. V and J are TRBV7-8 and TRBJ2-2; 11 bases fit TRBD1. This CDR3 is 15 amino acids long. The trim removed 4 bases at V and 6 bases at J, leaving 4 bases unmatched. Germline V gene sequence: CDR1 SGHVS, CDR2 FQNEAQ.

V is TRBV7-9 and J is TRBJ1-2, with D tentatively TRBD1 (5 bases). The CDR3 spans 16 residues. The V end was cut by 4 bases, the J end by 2 bases, with 17 bases between. Germline V CDR1 and CDR2: SEHNR, FQNEAQ (reference sequence). This CDR3 reads CASSSGLVSFNYGYTF. CDR3 nucleotide sequence: TGTGCCAGCAGCTCGGGACTTGTCAGTTTCAACTATGGCTACACCTTC.

The V gene is TRBV18, the J gene TRBJ1-2; D is possibly TRBD1 (6 bases). Germline lookup yields CDR1 KGHSH and CDR2 LQKENI. Trimming cost V 4 bases and J 5 bases, with 14 bases left between them. This CDR3 is 14 amino acids long. CDR3 nucleotides: TGTGCCAGCTCACTAGAGACAGGCTTTTATGGCTACACCTTC. This gives the protein CASSLETGFYGYTF. Filled out from reference TRBV18 and TRBJ1-2, the complete variable domain reads NAGVMQNPRHLVRRRGQEARLRCSPMKGHSHVYWYRQLPEEGLKFMVYLQKENIIDESGMPKERFSAEFPKEGPSILRIQQVVRGDSAAYFCASSLETGFYGYTFGSGTRLTVV.

The chain uses TRBV9 and TRBJ2-5; 8 nucleotides match TRBD2. The CDR3 is 15 residues long. Germline trimming cut 3 bases from V and 1 base from J; bases unmatched to any gene: 5. Germline V lookup: CDR1 SGDLS, CDR2 YYNGEE. CDR3 sequence reads: CASSAGAGGQETQYF. For the CDR3, the DNA is TGTGCCAGCAGCGCCGGGGCGGGAGGCCAAGAGACCCAGTACTTC.